Presented here are 19 T cell receptor beta chains from one specimen sequenced in a study of blood T cell repertoires in COVID-19 (dated by TCRdb to the early 2020s). The library was built by means of the immunoSEQ multiplex PCR assay. Not all clones reach the TCRdb copy of this immuneACCESS table, which keeps in-frame sequences only. Checked studies attribute under half of the gap to unresolved V genes and leave the rest unexplained. Across this sample there are 260,000 or so clones, with around 83% seen only once. The ten largest clonotypes hold 4.5% to 7% of the sample. The specimen sequenced was peripheral blood. The receptors were gathered from a man older than 75 with acute or convalescent COVID-19.

CDR3 residues: CASSVGGPKDYGYTF. CDR3 nucleotide sequence: TGTGCCAGCAGCGTGGGGGGTCCTAAGGACTATGGCTACACCTTC. The gene calls are TRBV9 and TRBJ1-2; weak D call: TRBD1 (5 bases). Germline V lookup: CDR1 SGDLS, CDR2 YYNGEE. This CDR3 has 15 amino acids. With 2 bases removed from V and 3 bases from J, the gap between germline ends came to 14 bases.

V gene TRBV5-1 combines with J gene TRBJ2-3, with D possibly being TRBD1 (5 bases). The V and J ends lost 5 bases and 5 bases respectively, with 12 bases between them. The CDR3 sequence is 13 residues long. Germline loops: CDR1 SGHRS, CDR2 YFSETQ. The CDR3 DNA is TGCGCCAGCAGTCAGGGAAAAAAAGATACGCAGTATTTT. Translation: CASSQGKKDTQYF.

The rearrangement links TRBV18 to TRBJ1-1, with 8 bases lining up with TRBD1. The junction had 15 bases not matched to a gene; V was cut back by 6 bases and J by 0 bases. The CDR3 is made up of 18 amino acids. Germline-derived CDR1 and CDR2 are KGHSH and LQKENI. The CDR3 bases are TGTGCCAGCTCTGTTTTGGGCCCGGGACAGGAGGTGAACACTGAAGCTTTCTTT. It codes for CASSVLGPGQEVNTEAFF.

This clone showed up just a few times. The rearrangement links TRBV7-9 to TRBJ1-1; D unclear. The CDR3 totals 15 residues. V was pared by 7 bases and J by 0 bases, with 15 bases between. Germline loops: CDR1 SEHNR, CDR2 FQNEAQ (reference sequence). The CDR3 nucleotides are TGTGCCAGCAACAAAGGTCCTTTAATGAACACTGAAGCTTTCTTT. Protein product: CASNKGPLMNTEAFF.

This chain uses TRBV7-2 with TRBJ1-3, with D perhaps TRBD1 (5 bases). The germline V and J ends were trimmed by 0 bases and 2 bases, with 11 bases remaining between them. The CDR3 has 16 residues. Germline V gene sequence: CDR1 SGHTA, CDR2 FQGNSA. This CDR3 is CASSLADTGTGNTIYF. The CDR3 bases are TGTGCCAGCAGCTTAGCTGATACAGGAACTGGAAACACCATATATTTT.

The chain joins TRBV10-3 to TRBJ2-6; a weak D match, TRBD1 (6 bases). Germline CDR1 ENHRY, CDR2 SYGVKD. V was trimmed by 6 bases and J by 0 bases, leaving 18 bases between them. The CDR3 consists of 18 residues. CDR3 coding DNA: TGTGCCATCAGGATTTCAGGGGCTTCTCCCTCTGGGGCCAACGTCCTGACTTTC. The encoded protein is CAIRISGASPSGANVLTF.

The gene calls are TRBV19 and TRBJ2-5; 9 positions agree with TRBD1. The CDR3 has 15 residues. The V gene's germline CDR1 is LNHDA and CDR2 SQIVND (reference sequence). V dropped 4 bases and J dropped 4; count of bases not matched to a gene: 7. CDR3 DNA sequence: TGTGCCAGTAGTACTTCGGGACAGGGATCAGAGACCCAGTACTTC. It yields the protein CASSTSGQGSETQYF.

The V and J genes are TRBV27 and TRBJ2-1; 10 positions agree with TRBD2. Germline assignment: CDR1 MNHEY and CDR2 SMNVEV (reference sequence). The CDR3 is made up of 13 amino acids. V was clipped by 6 bases and J by 8 bases; unmatched bases: 4. For the CDR3, the DNA is TGTGCCAGCAGGGCTAGCGGGAGTGATGAGCAGTTCTTC. Protein sequence: CASRASGSDEQFF.

The chain employs TRBV9 and TRBJ1-2, with 8 bases lining up with TRBD1. Germline values: CDR1 SGDLS, CDR2 YYNGEE. V was clipped by 0 bases and J by 4 bases; unmatched bases: 2. CDR3 length: 14 amino acids. CDR3 loop: CASSVEDRGYGYTF. In DNA form, the CDR3 reads TGTGCCAGCAGCGTAGAAGACAGGGGCTATGGCTACACCTTC.

The genes are TRBV2 and TRBJ2-7, with D possibly TRBD2 on 6 matching bases. V was pared by 1 base and J by 0 bases, with 10 bases between. CDR1 is SNHLY and CDR2 is FYNNEI in the germline V gene. The CDR3 is 15 amino acids. CDR3: CASSEVAANSYEQYF. CDR3 nucleotide sequence: TGTGCCAGCAGTGAAGTAGCGGCGAACTCCTACGAGCAGTACTTC.

V usage is TRBV18 and J usage is TRBJ2-6, with unresolved D. Trimming removed 3 bases at V and 2 bases at J, with 8 bases between. This CDR3 is built from 15 residues. Germline V gene sequence: CDR1 KGHSH, CDR2 LQKENI. Here the CDR3 DNA reads TGTGCCAGCTCACCCTCTCCCGCTGGGGCCAACGTCCTGACTTTC. This codes for CASSPSPAGANVLTF.

This clone was counted between two and nine times. The CDR3 nucleotides are TGTGCCAGCAGTAAGGGACAGGGGAATTCACCCCTCCACTTT. Translated, it gives CASSKGQGNSPLHF. V usage is TRBV28 and J usage is TRBJ1-6, with 10 bases that match TRBD1. The CDR3 loop spans 14 amino acids. After removal of 5 bases from V and 7 bases from J, the junction contained 2 bases not matched to a gene. CDR1 MDHEN and CDR2 SYDVKM come from the germline V gene.

This CDR3 is CASSIRAGQGTGELFF. For the CDR3, the DNA is TGTGCCAGCAGCATTCGAGCGGGACAGGGTACCGGGGAGCTGTTTTTT. This chain links TRBV3-1 (or the pseudogene TRBV3-2) with TRBJ2-2; the match to TRBD1 covers 9 bases. With 5 bases clipped from V and 5 bases from J, the junction kept 9 bases outside the gene matches. CDR1 LGHDT and CDR2 YNNKEL come from the germline V gene (reference sequence). This CDR3 has 16 residues.

This clone was seen only a few times. The V and J genes are TRBV5-1 and TRBJ2-1, with D perhaps matching TRBD1 (5 bases). V lost 0 bases to trimming and J lost 0 bases, with 7 bases between them. The CDR3 is 15 amino acids. CDR1 SGHRS and CDR2 YFSETQ come from the germline V gene. Written as DNA, the CDR3 is TGCGCCAGCAGCTTGGAGGACAACTCCTACAATGAGCAGTTCTTC. It specifies CASSLEDNSYNEQFF.

V is TRBV27 and J is TRBJ2-6; D is perhaps TRBD1 (6 bases). The CDR3 contains 16 residues. The V gene lost 6 bases and the J gene lost 1 base, with 13 bases spanning the gap. Germline V lookup: CDR1 MNHEY, CDR2 SMNVEV (reference sequence). CDR3 amino acids: CASSSYRVSGANVLTF. The CDR3 nucleotides are TGTGCCAGCAGCTCTTACAGGGTGTCTGGGGCCAACGTCCTGACTTTC. Based on the CDR3 plus reference TRBV27 and TRBJ2-6, the full variable domain is EAQVTQNPRYLITVTGKKLTVTCSQNMNHEYMSWYRQDPGLGLRQIYYSMNVEVTDKGDVPEGYKVSRKEKRNFPLILESPSPNQTSLYFCASSSYRVSGANVLTFGAGSRLTVL.

CDR3 sequence (DNA): TGCGCCAGCAGCTTGGATGGAGGGAACAATGAGCAGTTCTTC. Its translation: CASSLDGGNNEQFF. The chain recombines TRBV5-1 with TRBJ2-1, with D possibly matching TRBD2 (6 bases). Per the germline V gene, CDR1 is SGHRS and CDR2 is YFSETQ. The CDR3 is 14 amino acids. The V and J ends lost 0 bases and 5 bases respectively, with 9 bases between them.

V and J are TRBV5-1 and TRBJ2-2; 7 bases line up with TRBD2. The CDR3 contains 14 residues. The V gene end was trimmed by 2 bases and the J gene end by 8 bases; junction bases not matched to a gene: 6. Per germline, CDR1 SGHRS and CDR2 YFSETQ. CDR3 loop: CASSFAGVSGELFF. The CDR3 bases are TGCGCCAGCAGCTTCGCGGGAGTATCGGGGGAGCTGTTTTTT.

The J gene is TRBJ2-3, the V gene TRBV7-2, with TRBD2 identical over 8 bases. CDR1 and CDR2 from the germline V gene are SGHTA and FQGNSA. V dropped 3 bases and J dropped 1; count of bases not matched to a gene: 9. The CDR3 covers 17 residues. Written as DNA, the CDR3 is TGTGCCAGCAGCTTGAATAGCGGGATGCGCGGCACAGATACGCAGTATTTT. Amino acids: CASSLNSGMRGTDTQYF. Together with reference TRBV7-2 and TRBJ2-3, the CDR3 gives the full variable domain: GAGVSQSPSNKVTEKGKDVELRCDPISGHTALYWYRQSLGQGLEFLIYFQGNSAPDKSGLPSDRFSAERTGGSVSTLTIQRTQQEDSAVYLCASSLNSGMRGTDTQYFGPGTRLTVL.

The chain couples TRBV5-1 to TRBJ2-7; 8 bases are a match to TRBD1. CDR1 is SGHRS, CDR2 YFSETQ, per germline. V gave up 0 bases and J gave up 5 bases; unmatched junction bases: 7. This CDR3 has 15 residues. The CDR3 DNA follows: TGCGCCAGCAGCTTGGCAACGCAGGGGGCTGACGAGCAGTACTTC. Protein sequence: CASSLATQGADEQYF.